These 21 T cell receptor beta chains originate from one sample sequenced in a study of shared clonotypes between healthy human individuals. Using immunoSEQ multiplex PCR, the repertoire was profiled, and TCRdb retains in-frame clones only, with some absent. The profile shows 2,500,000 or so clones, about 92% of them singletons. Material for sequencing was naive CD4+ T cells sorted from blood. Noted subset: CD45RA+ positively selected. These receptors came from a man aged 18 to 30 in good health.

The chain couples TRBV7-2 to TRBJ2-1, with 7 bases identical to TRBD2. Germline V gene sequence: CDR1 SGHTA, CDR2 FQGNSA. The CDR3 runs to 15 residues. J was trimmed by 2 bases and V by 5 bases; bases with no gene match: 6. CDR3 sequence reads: CASSTTGTTYNEQFF. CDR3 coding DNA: TGTGCCAGCAGCACCACCGGGACTACCTACAATGAGCAGTTCTTC.

The CDR3 DNA sequence: TGTGCCAGCAGCTTAGACGGGACAACCACAGATACGCAGTATTTT. Encoded protein: CASSLDGTTTDTQYF. V gene TRBV11-2 combines with J gene TRBJ2-3, with D perhaps TRBD1 (6 bases). This CDR3 has 15 amino acids. V gave up 0 bases and J gave up 2 bases, with 9 bases separating them. Germline CDR1 is SGHAT and CDR2 is FQNNGV.

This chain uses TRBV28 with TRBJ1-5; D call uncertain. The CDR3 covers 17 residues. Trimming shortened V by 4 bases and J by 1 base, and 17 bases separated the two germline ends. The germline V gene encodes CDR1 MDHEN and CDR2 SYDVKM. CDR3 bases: TGTGCCAGCAGTTCTCGACATAAATCTAAGAGCAATCAGCCCCAGCATTTT. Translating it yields CASSSRHKSKSNQPQHF.

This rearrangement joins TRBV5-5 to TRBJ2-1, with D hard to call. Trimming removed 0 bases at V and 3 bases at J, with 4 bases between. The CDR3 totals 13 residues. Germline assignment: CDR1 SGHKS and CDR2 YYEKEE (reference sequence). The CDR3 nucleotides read TGTGCCAGCAGCTTGGTTATCTACAATGAGCAGTTCTTC. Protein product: CASSLVIYNEQFF.

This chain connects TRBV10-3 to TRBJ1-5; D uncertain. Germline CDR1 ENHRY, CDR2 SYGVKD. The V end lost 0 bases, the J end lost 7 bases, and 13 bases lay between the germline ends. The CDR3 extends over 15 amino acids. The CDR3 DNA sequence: TGTGCCATCAGTGAGTCCGTAACCGCCGGGCAGCCCCAGCATTTT. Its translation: CAISESVTAGQPQHF.

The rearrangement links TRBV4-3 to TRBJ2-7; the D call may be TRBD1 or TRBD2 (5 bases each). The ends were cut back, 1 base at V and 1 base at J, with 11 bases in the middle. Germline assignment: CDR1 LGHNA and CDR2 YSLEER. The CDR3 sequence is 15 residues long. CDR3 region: CASSQVGDGSYEQYF. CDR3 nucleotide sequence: TGCGCCAGCAGCCAAGTGGGGGACGGATCCTACGAGCAGTACTTC.

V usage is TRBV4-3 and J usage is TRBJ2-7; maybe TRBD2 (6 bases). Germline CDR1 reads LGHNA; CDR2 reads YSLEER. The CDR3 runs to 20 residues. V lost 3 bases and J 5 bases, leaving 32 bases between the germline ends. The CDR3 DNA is TGCGCCAGCAGCCACTACCCTGGGGGTGGGCGGGGAAGCCCCCTTGACGAGCAGTACTTC. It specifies CASSHYPGGGRGSPLDEQYF.

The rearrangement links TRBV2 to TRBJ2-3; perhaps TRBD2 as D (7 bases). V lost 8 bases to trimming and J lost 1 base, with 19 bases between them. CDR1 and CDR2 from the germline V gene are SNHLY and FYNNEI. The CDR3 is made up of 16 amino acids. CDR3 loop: CASRGALAKGTDTQYF. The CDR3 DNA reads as TGTGCCAGCCGGGGGGCTCTAGCGAAAGGCACAGATACGCAGTATTTT.

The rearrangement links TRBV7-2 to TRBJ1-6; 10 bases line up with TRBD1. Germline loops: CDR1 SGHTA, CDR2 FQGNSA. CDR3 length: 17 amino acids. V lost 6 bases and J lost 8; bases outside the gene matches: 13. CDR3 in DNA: TGTGCCAGCAGGACTCCGGGACAGGGGTCGTGGGATTCACCCCTCCACTTT. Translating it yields CASRTPGQGSWDSPLHF. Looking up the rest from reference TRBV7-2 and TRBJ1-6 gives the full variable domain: GAGVSQSPSNKVTEKGKDVELRCDPISGHTALYWYRQSLGQGLEFLIYFQGNSAPDKSGLPSDRFSAERTGGSVSTLTIQRTQQEDSAVYLCASRTPGQGSWDSPLHFGNGTRLTVT.

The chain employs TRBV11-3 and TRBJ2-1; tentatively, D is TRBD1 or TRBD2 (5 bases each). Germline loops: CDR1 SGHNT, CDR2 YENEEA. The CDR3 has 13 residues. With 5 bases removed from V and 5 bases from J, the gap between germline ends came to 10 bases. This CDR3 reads CASSPGPNNEQFF. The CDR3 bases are TGTGCCAGCAGCCCGGGACCTAACAATGAGCAGTTCTTC.

The CDR3 DNA reads TGTGCCAGCAGCTTGGCCGGTGGGCCGTATGGCTACACCTTC. Protein sequence: CASSLAGGPYGYTF. This rearrangement joins TRBV5-5 to TRBJ1-2; D call uncertain. The V and J ends lost 0 bases and 5 bases respectively, with 11 bases between them. Germline CDR1 SGHKS, CDR2 YYEKEE (reference sequence). The CDR3 sequence is 14 residues long.

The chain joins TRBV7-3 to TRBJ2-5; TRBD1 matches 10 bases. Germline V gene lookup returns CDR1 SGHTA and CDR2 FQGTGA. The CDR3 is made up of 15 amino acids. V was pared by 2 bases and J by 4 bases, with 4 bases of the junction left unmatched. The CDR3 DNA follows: TGTGCCAGCAGCTTATACGGGACAGGGGTAGAGACCCAGTACTTC. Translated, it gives CASSLYGTGVETQYF.

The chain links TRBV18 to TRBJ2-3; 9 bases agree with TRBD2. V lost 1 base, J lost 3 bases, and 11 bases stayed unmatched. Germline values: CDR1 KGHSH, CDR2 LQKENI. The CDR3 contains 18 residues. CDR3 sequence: CASSPLPASGTSTDTQYF. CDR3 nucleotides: TGTGCCAGCTCACCACTTCCGGCTAGCGGGACGAGTACAGATACGCAGTATTTT.

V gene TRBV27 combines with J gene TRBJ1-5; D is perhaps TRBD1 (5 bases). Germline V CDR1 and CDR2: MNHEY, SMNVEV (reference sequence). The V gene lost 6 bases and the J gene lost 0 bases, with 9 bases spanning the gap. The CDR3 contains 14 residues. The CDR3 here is CASSDRYSNQPQHF. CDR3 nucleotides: TGTGCCAGCAGCGACAGATATAGCAATCAGCCCCAGCATTTT.

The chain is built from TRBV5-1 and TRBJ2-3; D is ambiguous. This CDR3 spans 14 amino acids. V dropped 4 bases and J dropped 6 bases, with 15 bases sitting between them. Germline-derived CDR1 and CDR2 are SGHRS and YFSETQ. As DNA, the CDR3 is TGCGCCAGCAGCCCATGGCTTGCTACGGATACGCAGTATTTT. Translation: CASSPWLATDTQYF.

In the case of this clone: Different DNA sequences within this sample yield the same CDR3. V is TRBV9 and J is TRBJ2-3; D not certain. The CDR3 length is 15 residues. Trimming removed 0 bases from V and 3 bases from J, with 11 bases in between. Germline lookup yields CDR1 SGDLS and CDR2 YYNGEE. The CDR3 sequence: CASSVALPSTDTQYF. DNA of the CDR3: TGTGCCAGCAGCGTAGCTCTGCCTAGTACAGATACGCAGTATTTT. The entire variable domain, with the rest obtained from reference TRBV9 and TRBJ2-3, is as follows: DSGVTQTPKHLITATGQRVTLRCSPRSGDLSVYWYQQSLDQGLQFLIQYYNGEERAKGNILERFSAQQFPDLHSELNLSSLELGDSALYFCASSVALPSTDTQYFGPGTRLTVL.

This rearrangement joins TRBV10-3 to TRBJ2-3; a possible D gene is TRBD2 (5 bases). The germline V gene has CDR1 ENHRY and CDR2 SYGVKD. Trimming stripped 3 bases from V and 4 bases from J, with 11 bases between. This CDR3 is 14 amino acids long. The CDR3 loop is CAISDGPGADTQYF. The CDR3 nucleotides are TGTGCCATCAGTGATGGACCCGGGGCAGATACGCAGTATTTT.

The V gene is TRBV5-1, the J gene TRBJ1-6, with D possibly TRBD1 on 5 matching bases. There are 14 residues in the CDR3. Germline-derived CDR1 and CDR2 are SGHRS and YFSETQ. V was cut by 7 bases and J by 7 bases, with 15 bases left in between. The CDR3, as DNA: TGCGCCAGCCGCCCGGGGACGGGAAATTCACCCCTCCACTTT. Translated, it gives CASRPGTGNSPLHF.

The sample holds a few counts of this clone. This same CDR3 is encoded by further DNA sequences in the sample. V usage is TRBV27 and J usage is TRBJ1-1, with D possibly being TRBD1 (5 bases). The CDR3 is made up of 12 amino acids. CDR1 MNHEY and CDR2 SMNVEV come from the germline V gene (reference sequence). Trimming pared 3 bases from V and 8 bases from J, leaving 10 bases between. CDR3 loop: CASSLGVGEAFF. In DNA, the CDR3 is TGTGCCAGCAGTTTGGGGGTAGGAGAAGCTTTCTTT.

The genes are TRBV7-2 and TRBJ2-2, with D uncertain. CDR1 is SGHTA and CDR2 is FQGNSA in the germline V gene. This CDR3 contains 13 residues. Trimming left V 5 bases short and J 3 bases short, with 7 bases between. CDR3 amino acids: CASSLQDTGELFF. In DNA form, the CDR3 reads TGTGCCAGCAGCCTTCAGGACACCGGGGAGCTGTTTTTT. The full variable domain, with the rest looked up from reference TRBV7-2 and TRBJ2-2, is GAGVSQSPSNKVTEKGKDVELRCDPISGHTALYWYRQSLGQGLEFLIYFQGNSAPDKSGLPSDRFSAERTGGSVSTLTIQRTQQEDSAVYLCASSLQDTGELFFGEGSRLTVL.

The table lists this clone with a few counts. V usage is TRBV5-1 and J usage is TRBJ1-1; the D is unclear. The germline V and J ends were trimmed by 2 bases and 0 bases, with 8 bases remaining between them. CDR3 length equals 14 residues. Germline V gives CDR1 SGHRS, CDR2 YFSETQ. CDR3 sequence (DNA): TGCGCCAGCAGCTTCGCCACAATGAACACTGAAGCTTTCTTT. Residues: CASSFATMNTEAFF.